This T cell receptor (beta chain) was documented in a study of patients and donors after allogeneic stem cell transplantation. Trimming left V 5 bases short and J 3 bases short, with 11 bases between. Germline assignment: CDR1 DFQATT and CDR2 SNEGSKA (reference sequence). The CDR3 consists of 13 residues. This clonotype turned up a few times. Using its own MiXCR run on the RT-PCR reads, TCRdb lists one record per CDR3 protein. The table has 150,000 to 200,000 distinct CDR3 sequences, approximately 30% seen once. This receptor was obtained from a human donor who was either an allogeneic HSCT recipient or a stem cell or donor lymphocyte infusion donor (not recorded which). It is not recorded whose cells these are; they may come from a transplant donor. Sequenced: blood, either unsorted or a sorted T cell fraction (not recorded which). The chain uses TRBV20-1 and TRBJ1-5, with D possibly matching TRBD1 (6 bases). The CDR3 DNA sequence: TGCAGTGCTGGAAGACAGGACAATCAGCCCCAGCATTTT. This translates into CSAGRQDNQPQHF.